This T cell receptor (beta chain) was found in a study of CD8+ T cells in alopecia areata. Overall study findings and caveats: It was lesional scalp, especially alopecia totalis/universalis, that showed higher clonality than normal scalp. Tofacitinib delivered significant drops in scalp clonality and in expanded CD8+ clones among the top 100. Only one nonresponder was present, which leaves the link between baseline CD8+ expansion and response uncertain.

Treatment specified: oral pan-JAK inhibitor, 5-10 mg twice daily. Between the trimmed V and J ends, which lost 2 bases and 4 bases, there was a span of 11 bases. CDR1 is GTSNPN and CDR2 is SVGIG in the germline V gene (reference sequence). This CDR3 region has 13 residues. This clone showed up just a few times. Its antigen is unknown. Reverse transcribed after extraction, RNA yielded cDNA as the sequencing template. Produced via immunoSEQ multiplex PCR; TCRdb's table is partial and in-frame only. The data hold fewer than 250,000 clones, with roughly three fifths observed a single time. Specimen: CD4+ T cells sorted from blood, collected at roughly week 49, from a patient treated with tofacitinib. The receptor's source is a human donor with alopecia areata. This chain links TRBV30 with TRBJ1-1, with no clear D. CDR3 residues: CAWSPDWGTEAFF. CDR3 coding DNA: TGTGCCTGGAGTCCGGATTGGGGCACTGAAGCTTTCTTT.